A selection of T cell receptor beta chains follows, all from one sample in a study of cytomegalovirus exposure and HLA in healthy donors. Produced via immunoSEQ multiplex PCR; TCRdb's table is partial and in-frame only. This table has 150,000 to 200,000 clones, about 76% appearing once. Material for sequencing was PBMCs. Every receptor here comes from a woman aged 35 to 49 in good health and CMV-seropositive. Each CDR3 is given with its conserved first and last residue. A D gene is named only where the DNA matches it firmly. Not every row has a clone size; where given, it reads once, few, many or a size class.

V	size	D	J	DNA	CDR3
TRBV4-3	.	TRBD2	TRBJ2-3	TGCGCCAGCAGCCAAGAGACTAGCGGGTTTGATACGCAGTATTTT	CASSQETSGFDTQYF
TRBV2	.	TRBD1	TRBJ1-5	TGTGCCAGCACCGACGGGACAGGGTTTCAGCCCCAGCATTTT	CASTDGTGFQPQHF
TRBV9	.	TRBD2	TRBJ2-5	TGTGCCAGCAGCGTAGCTGGGACTAGCGGGATGGAGACCCAGTACTTC	CASSVAGTSGMETQYF
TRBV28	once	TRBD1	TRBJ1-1	TGTGCCAGCAGTTTGGCAGGGGGATTGACTGAAGCTTTCTTT	CASSLAGGLTEAFF
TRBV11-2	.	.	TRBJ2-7	TGTGCCAGCAGCTTGAGACTTTTCCCCTACGAGCAGTACTTC	CASSLRLFPYEQYF
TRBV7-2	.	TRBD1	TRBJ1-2	TGTGCCAGCAGCTCGAGACAGGGGGCGAACTATGGCTACACCTTC	CASSSRQGANYGYTF
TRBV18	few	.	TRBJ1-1	TGTGCCAGCTCACCACAAGCAGACTTCTTAGCTTTCTTT	CASSPQADFLAFF
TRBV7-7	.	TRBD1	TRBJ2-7	TGTGCCAGCAGTCCACCGGAGACCCGGACAGGGGGCTACGAGCAGTACTTC	CASSPPETRTGGYEQYF
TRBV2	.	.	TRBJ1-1	TGTGCCAGCAGTACCCGGGACGGGGGTGTAGCTGAAGCTTTCTTT	CASSTRDGGVAEAFF
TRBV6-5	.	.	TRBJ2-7	TGTGCCAGTTCTGCTCGCGAGGCCGAGCAGTACTTC	CASSAREAEQYF
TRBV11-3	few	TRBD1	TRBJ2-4	TGTGCCAGCAGCTTGGGGTCGGGACAGCTAAACATTCAGTACTTC	CASSLGSGQLNIQYF
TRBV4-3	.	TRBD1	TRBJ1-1	TGCGCCAGCAGCCCACAGGGGATTAGCACTGAAGCTTTCTTT	CASSPQGISTEAFF
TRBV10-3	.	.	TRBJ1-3	TGTGCCATCAGGGGGAATGGACTATCTGGAAACACCATATATTTT	CAIRGNGLSGNTIYF
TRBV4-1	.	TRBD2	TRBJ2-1	TGCGCCAGCAGCAGGACTAGTGGGGATATGAATGAGCAGTTCTTC	CASSRTSGDMNEQFF
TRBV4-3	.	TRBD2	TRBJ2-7	TGCGCCAGCAGCCAACTAGCGGGGGGAAGCTCCTACGAGCAGTACTTC	CASSQLAGGSSYEQYF
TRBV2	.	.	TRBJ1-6	TGTGCCAGCAGTTTGACAGACTCCTATAATTCCCCCCTCCACTTT	CASSLTDSYNSPLHF
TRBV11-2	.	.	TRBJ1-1	TGTGCCAGCAGCTCCCTCGGGGGGCGGACTGAAGCTTTCTTT	CASSSLGGRTEAFF
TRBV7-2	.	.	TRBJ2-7	TGTGCCAGCAGCTTAGCTGGAGGAGGCTACGAGCAGTACTTC	CASSLAGGGYEQYF
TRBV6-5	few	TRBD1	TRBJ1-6	TGTGCCAGCAACCTACAGGGGAGGAATTCACCCCTCCACTTT	CASNLQGRNSPLHF
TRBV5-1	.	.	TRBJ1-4	TGCGCCAGCAGCCTGGCGGGGGGGACAACTAATGAAAAACTGTTTTTT	CASSLAGGTTNEKLFF
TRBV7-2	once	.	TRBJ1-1	TGTGCCAGTACCGCACAGGAGAGTACTGAAGCTTTCTTT	CASTAQESTEAFF
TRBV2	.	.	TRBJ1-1	TGTGCCAGCAGTGAATTGCCGGGTGGCACTGAAGCTTTCTTT	CASSELPGGTEAFF
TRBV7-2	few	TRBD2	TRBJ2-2	TGTGCCAGCAGCTTAAGGCTAGCGGGAGGGCATATGACCGGGGAGCTGTTTTTT	CASSLRLAGGHMTGELFF
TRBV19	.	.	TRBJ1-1	TGTGCCAGTAGTATGTATGGGAGGACTGAAGCTTTCTTT	CASSMYGRTEAFF
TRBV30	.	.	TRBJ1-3	TGTGCCTGGAGTCTAATCCCTCGAAACACCATATATTTT	CAWSLIPRNTIYF
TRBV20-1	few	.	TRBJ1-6	TGCAGTGCTCACCTGGAGTTCCTCCACTTT	CSAHLEFLHF
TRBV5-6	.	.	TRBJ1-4	TGTGCCAGCAGCTTGGCGCAGGGTGAAAAACTGTTTTTT	CASSLAQGEKLFF
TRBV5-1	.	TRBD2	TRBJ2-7	TGCGCCAGCAGCTTGTTCCCTAGCGGGGAAGGAACCTACGAGCAGTACTTC	CASSLFPSGEGTYEQYF
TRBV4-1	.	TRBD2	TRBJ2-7	TGCGCCAGCAGCCAAAAACTTACTAGCGGGAGCTTCTACGAGCAGTACTTC	CASSQKLTSGSFYEQYF
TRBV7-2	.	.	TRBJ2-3	TGTGCCAGCAGCCCCCGACAGACAGATACGCAGTATTTT	CASSPRQTDTQYF
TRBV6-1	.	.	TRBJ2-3	TGTGCCAGCAGTGTAATAGCCAGCACAGATACGCAGTATTTT	CASSVIASTDTQYF
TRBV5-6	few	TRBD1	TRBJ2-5	TGTGCCAGCAGCTTATCGGGACAGGGGGTTGTGGAGACCCAGTACTTC	CASSLSGQGVVETQYF
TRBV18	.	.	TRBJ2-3	TGTGCCAGCTCACCCCTCGAGGGTTCGGGCAAACCGTTCACAGATACGCAGTATTTT	CASSPLEGSGKPFTDTQYF
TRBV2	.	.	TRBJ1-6	TGTGCCAGCAGTGTAACAGAGTCGAATTCACCCCTCCACTTT	CASSVTESNSPLHF
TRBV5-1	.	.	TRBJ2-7	TGCGCCAGCAGTGGGGGGGCGGGGTCCTACGAGCAGTACTTC	CASSGGAGSYEQYF
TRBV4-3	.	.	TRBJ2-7	TGCGCCAGCAGCCAAGGTCCAGGGACTTACGAGCAGTACTTC	CASSQGPGTYEQYF
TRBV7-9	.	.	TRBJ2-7	TGTGCCAGCAGCGGATCCAAGACAGAAGAGGCCTACGAGCAGTACTTC	CASSGSKTEEAYEQYF